This T cell receptor beta chain was identified in a study of blood T cells in healthy people across ages. PCR was performed a second time for about 6 to 12 cycles using a sample-barcoded 5' primer and a J-beta primer mix. TCRdb processed the 5' RACE reads anew with MiXCR; each CDR3 protein has one entry. This table has around 1.5 million distinct CDR3 sequences, about 43% appearing once. Only a few counts were recorded for this clonotype. The V gene end was trimmed by 8 bases and the J gene end by 7 bases; junction bases not matched to a gene: 10. CDR1 and CDR2 from the germline V gene are MDHEN and SYDVKM. This CDR3 contains 14 residues.

The chain carries TRBV28 and TRBJ2-1; the match to TRBD2 covers 8 bases. Input material: blood. This receptor was obtained from a woman younger than 30 in good health. The chain's CDR3 is CASHNGGAGNEQFF. The CDR3 nucleotides are TGTGCCAGCCATAACGGGGGGGCCGGGAATGAGCAGTTCTTC.